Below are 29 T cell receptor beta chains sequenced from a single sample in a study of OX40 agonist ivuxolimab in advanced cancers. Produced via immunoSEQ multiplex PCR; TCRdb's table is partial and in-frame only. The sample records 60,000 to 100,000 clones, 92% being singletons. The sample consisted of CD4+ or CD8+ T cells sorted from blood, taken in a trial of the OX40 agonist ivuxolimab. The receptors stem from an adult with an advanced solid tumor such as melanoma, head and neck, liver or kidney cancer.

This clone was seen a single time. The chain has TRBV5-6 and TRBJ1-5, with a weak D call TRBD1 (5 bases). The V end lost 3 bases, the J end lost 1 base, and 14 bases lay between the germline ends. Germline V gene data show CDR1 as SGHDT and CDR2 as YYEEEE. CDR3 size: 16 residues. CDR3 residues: CASSYWTRGSNQPQHF. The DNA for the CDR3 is TGTGCCAGCAGCTATTGGACCCGGGGGAGCAATCAGCCCCAGCATTTT.

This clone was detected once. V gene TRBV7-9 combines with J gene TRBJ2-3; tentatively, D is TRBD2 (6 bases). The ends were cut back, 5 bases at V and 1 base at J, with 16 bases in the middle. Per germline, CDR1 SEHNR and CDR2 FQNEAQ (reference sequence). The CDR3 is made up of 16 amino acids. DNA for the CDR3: TGTGCCAGCAGCCTTGCTTTGGTAGCGGGCACAGATACGCAGTATTTT. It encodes CASSLALVAGTDTQYF.

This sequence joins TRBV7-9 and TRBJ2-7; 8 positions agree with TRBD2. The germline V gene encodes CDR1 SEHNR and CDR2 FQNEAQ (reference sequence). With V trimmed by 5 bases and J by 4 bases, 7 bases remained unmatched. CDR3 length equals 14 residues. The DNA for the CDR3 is TGTGCCAGCAGCCGGGACCCGGGGGGGTACGAGCAGTACTTC. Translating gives CASSRDPGGYEQYF. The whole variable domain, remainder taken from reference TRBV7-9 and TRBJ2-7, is DTGVSQNPRHKITKRGQNVTFRCDPISEHNRLYWYRQTLGQGPEFLTYFQNEAQLEKSRLLSDRFSAERPKGSFSTLEIQRTEQGDSAMYLCASSRDPGGYEQYFGPGTRLTVT.

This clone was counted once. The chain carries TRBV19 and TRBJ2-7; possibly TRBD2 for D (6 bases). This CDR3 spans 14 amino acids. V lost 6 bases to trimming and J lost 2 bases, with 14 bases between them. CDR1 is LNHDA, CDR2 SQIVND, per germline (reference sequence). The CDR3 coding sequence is TGTGCCAGTAGCTCGGGACTGCCGCCCTACGAGCAGTACTTC. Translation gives CASSSGLPPYEQYF.

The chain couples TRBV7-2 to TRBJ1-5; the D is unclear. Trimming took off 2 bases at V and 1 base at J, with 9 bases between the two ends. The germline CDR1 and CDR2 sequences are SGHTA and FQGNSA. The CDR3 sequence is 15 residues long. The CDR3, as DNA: TGTGCCAGCAGCTTATTCTCGCAAAGCAATCAGCCCCAGCATTTT. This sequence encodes CASSLFSQSNQPQHF.

This CDR3 is CASSLTGTHTDTQYF. The DNA for the CDR3 is TGTGCCAGCAGCTTAACCGGGACACACACAGATACGCAGTATTTT. The chain has TRBV7-2 and TRBJ2-3; D is perhaps TRBD1 (6 bases). The germline V and J ends were trimmed by 2 bases and 2 bases, with 11 bases remaining between them. This CDR3 comprises 15 residues. Germline CDR1 reads SGHTA; CDR2 reads FQGNSA. The whole variable domain, filled in from reference TRBV7-2 and TRBJ2-3, reads GAGVSQSPSNKVTEKGKDVELRCDPISGHTALYWYRQSLGQGLEFLIYFQGNSAPDKSGLPSDRFSAERTGGSVSTLTIQRTQQEDSAVYLCASSLTGTHTDTQYFGPGTRLTVL.

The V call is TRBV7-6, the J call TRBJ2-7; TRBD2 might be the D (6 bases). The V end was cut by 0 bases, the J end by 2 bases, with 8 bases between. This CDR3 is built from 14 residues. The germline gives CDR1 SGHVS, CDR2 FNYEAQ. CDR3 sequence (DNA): TGTGCCAGCAGCTTAGCGGGGGGAGCCTACGAGCAGTACTTC. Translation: CASSLAGGAYEQYF. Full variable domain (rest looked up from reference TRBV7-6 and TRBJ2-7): GAGVSQSPRYKVTKRGQDVALRCDPISGHVSLYWYRQALGQGPEFLTYFNYEAQQDKSGLPNDRFSAERPEGSISTLTIQRTEQRDSAMYRCASSLAGGAYEQYFGPGTRLTVT.

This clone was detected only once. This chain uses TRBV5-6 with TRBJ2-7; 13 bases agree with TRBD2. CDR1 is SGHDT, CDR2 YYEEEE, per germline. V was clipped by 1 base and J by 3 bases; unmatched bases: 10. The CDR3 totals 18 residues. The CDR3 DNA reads TGTGCCAGCAGCTTGAGGACTAGCGGGAGCCGGGCCTTCTACGAGCAGTACTTC. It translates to CASSLRTSGSRAFYEQYF. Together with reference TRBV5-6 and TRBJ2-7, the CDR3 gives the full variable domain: DAGVTQSPTHLIKTRGQQVTLRCSPKSGHDTVSWYQQALGQGPQFIFQYYEEEERQRGNFPDRFSGHQFPNYSSELNVNALLLGDSALYLCASSLRTSGSRAFYEQYFGPGTRLTVT.

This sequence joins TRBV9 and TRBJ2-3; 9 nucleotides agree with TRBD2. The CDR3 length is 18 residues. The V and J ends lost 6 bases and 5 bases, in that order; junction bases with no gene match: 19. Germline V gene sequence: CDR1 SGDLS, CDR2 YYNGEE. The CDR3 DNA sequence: TGTGCCAGCAACCTCCCCCGTGGAGCGGGAGGCCAGGGAGATACGCAGTATTTT. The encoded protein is CASNLPRGAGGQGDTQYF.

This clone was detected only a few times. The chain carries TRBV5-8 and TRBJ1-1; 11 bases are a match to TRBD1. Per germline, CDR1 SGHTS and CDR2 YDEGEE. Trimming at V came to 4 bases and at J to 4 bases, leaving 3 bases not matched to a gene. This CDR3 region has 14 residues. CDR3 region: CASSMDRGLTEAFF. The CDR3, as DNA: TGTGCCAGCAGCATGGACAGGGGGCTCACTGAAGCTTTCTTT.

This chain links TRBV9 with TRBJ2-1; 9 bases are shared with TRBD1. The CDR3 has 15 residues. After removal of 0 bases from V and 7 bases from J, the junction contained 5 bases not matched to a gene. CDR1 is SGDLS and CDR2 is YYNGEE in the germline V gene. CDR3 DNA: TGTGCCAGCAGCGTAGTACAGGGGGCTGGGAATGAGCAGTTCTTC. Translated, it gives CASSVVQGAGNEQFF.

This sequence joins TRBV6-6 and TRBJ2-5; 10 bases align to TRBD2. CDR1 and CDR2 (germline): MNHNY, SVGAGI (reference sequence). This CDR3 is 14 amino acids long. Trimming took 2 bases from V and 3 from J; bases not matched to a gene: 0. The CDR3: CASSYLAGEETQYF. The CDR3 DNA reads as TGTGCCAGCAGTTACCTAGCGGGAGAAGAGACCCAGTACTTC.

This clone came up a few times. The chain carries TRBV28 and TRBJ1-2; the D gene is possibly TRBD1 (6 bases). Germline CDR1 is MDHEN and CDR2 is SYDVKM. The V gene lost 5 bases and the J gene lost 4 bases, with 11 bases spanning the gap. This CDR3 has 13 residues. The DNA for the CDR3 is TGTGCCAGCAGTCCTTGGGGGGCCTATGGCTACACCTTC. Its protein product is CASSPWGAYGYTF.

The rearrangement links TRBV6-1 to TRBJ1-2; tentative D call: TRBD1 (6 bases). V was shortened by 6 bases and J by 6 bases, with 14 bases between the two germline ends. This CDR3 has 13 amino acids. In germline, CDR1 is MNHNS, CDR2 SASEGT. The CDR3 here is CASREQGRNGYTF. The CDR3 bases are TGTGCCAGCAGAGAACAGGGACGGAATGGCTACACCTTC.

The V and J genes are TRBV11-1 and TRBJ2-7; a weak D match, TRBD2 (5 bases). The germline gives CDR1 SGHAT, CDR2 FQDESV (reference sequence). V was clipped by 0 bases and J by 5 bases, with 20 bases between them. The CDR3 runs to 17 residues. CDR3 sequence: CASSLAGRVAGRNEQYF. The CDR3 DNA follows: TGTGCCAGCAGCTTAGCGGGCCGCGTCGCGGGTCGGAACGAGCAGTACTTC. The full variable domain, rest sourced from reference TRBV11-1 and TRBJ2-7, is EAEVAQSPRYKITEKSQAVAFWCDPISGHATLYWYRQILGQGPELLVQFQDESVVDDSQLPKDRFSAERLKGVDSTLKIQPAELGDSAMYLCASSLAGRVAGRNEQYFGPGTRLTVT.

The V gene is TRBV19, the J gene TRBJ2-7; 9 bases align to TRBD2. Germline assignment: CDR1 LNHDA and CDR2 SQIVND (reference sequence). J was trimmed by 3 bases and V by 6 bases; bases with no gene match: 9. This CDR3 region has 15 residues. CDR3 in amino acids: CASSPIAGVGYEQYF. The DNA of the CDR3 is TGTGCCAGTAGCCCTATAGCGGGAGTGGGCTACGAGCAGTACTTC.

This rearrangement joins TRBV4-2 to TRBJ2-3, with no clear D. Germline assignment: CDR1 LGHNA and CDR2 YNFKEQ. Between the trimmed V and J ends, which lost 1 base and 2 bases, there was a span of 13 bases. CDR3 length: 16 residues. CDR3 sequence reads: CASSQGFEQTTDTQYF. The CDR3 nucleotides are TGTGCCAGCAGCCAAGGCTTTGAACAGACCACAGATACGCAGTATTTT.

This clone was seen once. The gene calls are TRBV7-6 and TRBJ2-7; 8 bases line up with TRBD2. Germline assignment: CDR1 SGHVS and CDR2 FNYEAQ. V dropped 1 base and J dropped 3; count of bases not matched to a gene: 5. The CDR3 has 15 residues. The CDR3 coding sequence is TGTGCCAGCAGCTTAGTGTCCGGGAGGGACTACGAGCAGTACTTC. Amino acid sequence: CASSLVSGRDYEQYF.

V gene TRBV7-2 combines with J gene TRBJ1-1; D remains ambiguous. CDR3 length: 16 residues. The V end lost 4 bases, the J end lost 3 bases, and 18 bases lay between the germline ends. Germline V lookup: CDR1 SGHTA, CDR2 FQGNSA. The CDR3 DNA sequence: TGTGCCAGCAGCTCCGGGGTGGGAGGGATTGACACTGAAGCTTTCTTT. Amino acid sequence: CASSSGVGGIDTEAFF.

The CDR3 region is CSSRTGGDTEAFF. The CDR3 DNA sequence: TGCAGCTCGAGGACAGGGGGGGACACTGAAGCTTTCTTT. The chain recombines TRBV29-1 with TRBJ1-1; 10 bases agree with TRBD1. Trimming removed 8 bases from V and 3 bases from J; junction bases left unmatched: 6. The germline gives CDR1 SQVTM, CDR2 ANQGSEA. CDR3 length: 13 amino acids.

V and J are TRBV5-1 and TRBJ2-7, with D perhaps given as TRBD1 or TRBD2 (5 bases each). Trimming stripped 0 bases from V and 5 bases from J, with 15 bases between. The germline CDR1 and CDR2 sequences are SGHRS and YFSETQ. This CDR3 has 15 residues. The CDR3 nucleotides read TGCGCCAGCAGCTTGGATTCGGCAGGGACGGACGAGCAGTACTTC. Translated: CASSLDSAGTDEQYF.

CDR3 region: CASSPGVFSEAFF. In DNA, the CDR3 is TGTGCCAGCAGCCCTGGCGTCTTCTCTGAAGCTTTCTTT. The V and J genes are TRBV7-9 and TRBJ1-1; D is unresolved. Germline V lookup: CDR1 SEHNR, CDR2 FQNEAQ (reference sequence). Trimming pared 5 bases from V and 6 bases from J, leaving 13 bases between. The CDR3 sequence is 13 residues long.

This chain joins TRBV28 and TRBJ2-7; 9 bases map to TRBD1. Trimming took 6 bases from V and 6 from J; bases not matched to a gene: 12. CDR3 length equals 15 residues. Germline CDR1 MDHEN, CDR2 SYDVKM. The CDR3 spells CASSIPQGAIFEQYF. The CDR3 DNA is TGTGCCAGCAGCATACCACAGGGGGCTATATTCGAGCAGTACTTC.

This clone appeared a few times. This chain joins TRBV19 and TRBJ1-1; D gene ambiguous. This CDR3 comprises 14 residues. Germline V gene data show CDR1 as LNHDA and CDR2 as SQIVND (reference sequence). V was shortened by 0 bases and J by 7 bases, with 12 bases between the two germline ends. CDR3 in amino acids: CASSIDPHTVEAFF. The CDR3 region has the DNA TGTGCCAGTAGTATAGATCCCCACACGGTTGAAGCTTTCTTT.

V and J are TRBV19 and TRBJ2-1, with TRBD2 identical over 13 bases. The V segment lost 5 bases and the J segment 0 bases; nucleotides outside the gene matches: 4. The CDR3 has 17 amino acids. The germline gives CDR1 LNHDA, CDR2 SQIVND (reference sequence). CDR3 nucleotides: TGTGCCAGTAGTGCCCGGACTAGCGGGAGCTCCTACAATGAGCAGTTCTTC. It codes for CASSARTSGSSYNEQFF.

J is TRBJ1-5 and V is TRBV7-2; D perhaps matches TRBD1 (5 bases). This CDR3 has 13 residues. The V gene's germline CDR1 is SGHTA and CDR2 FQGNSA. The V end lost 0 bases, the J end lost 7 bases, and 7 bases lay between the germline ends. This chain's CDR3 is CASSLARDQPQHF. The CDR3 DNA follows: TGTGCCAGCAGCTTAGCTCGGGACCAGCCCCAGCATTTT. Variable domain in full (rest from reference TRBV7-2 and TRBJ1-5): GAGVSQSPSNKVTEKGKDVELRCDPISGHTALYWYRQSLGQGLEFLIYFQGNSAPDKSGLPSDRFSAERTGGSVSTLTIQRTQQEDSAVYLCASSLARDQPQHFGDGTRLSIL.

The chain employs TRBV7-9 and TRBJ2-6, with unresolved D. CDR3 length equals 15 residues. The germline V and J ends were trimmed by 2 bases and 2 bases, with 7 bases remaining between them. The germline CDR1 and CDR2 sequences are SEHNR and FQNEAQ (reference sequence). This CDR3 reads CASSLPPTGANVLTF. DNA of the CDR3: TGTGCCAGCAGCTTACCCCCTACTGGGGCCAACGTCCTGACTTTC.

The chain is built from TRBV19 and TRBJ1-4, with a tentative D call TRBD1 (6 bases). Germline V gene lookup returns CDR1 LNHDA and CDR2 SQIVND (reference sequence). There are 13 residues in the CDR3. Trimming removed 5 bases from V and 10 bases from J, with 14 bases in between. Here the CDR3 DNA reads TGTGCCAGTAGTCCACAGGGCGGCATAAAACTGTTTTTT. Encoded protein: CASSPQGGIKLFF.

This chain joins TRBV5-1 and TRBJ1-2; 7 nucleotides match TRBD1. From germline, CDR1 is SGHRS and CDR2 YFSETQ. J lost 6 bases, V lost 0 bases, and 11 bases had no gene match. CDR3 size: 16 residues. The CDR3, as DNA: TGCGCCAGCAGCTTGGTAAGCGGGACAGCTCTTGATGGCTACACCTTC. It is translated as CASSLVSGTALDGYTF.